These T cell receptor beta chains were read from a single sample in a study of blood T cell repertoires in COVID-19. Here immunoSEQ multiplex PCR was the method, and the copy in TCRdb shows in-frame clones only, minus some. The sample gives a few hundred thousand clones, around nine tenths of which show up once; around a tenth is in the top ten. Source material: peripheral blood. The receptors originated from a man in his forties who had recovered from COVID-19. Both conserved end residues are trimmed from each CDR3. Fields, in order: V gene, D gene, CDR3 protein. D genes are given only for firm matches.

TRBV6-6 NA ASSYAAGNYGYT
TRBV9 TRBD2 ASSAAGYQETQY
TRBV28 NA ASSLIGIQETQY
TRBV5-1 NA ASSAGGTVKETQY
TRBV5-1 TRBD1 ASSRWTGEMLTGELF
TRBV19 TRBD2 ASSNSGLAGYNEQF
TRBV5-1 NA ASSLYAGTEAF
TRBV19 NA ASKRGYEQY
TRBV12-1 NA ATTFAGGIPDTQY
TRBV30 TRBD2 AWKPDPGTSGRWEETQY
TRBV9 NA ASSPRAGFYEQY
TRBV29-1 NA SVVWRETQY
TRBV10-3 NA AISDRDLNSPLH
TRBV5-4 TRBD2 ASSLEAGVGEQY
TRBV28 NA ASSIWDLASSTDTQY
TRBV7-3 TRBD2 ASSPLGAGDSYNEQF
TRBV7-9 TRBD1 ASSFRDRDLEAF
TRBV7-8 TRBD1 ASSSDRVSGYT
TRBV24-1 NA ATSDPSSSYNSPLH
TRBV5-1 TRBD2 ASRLAGDKYEQY
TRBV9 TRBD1 ASSETGNSYNEQF
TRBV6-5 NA ASTSGRGFEKLF
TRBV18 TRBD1 ASSTLQGDTEAF
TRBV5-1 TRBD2 ASSYSWGGQETQY
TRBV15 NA ATSRGLDPNEQF
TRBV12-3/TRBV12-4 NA ASGPEMNTEAF
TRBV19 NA ASSNPPGHNNSPLH
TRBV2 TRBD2 ASSEDGLAVPTDTQY
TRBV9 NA ASSGGGHLSDTQY
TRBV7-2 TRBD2 ASSISGGAFGTGELF
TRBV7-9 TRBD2 ASSPGGGAALYNEQF
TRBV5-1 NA ASTSRLTGELF
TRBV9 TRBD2 ASSWRTSGHNEQF
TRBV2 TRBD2 ASSEPAGRHSGTSGDTQY
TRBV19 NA ASSIDRRGAQY
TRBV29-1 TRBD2 SVPRGQETQY
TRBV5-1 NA ASSVEGQNGYT
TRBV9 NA ASSVAQGSYGYT
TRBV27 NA ASSLRSGNTEAF
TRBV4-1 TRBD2 ASSQAALAGTYEQY
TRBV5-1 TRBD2 ASSLKTSGSADTQY
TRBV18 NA ASSPTQYPPDTQY
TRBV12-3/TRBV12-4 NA ASGLARHNEQF
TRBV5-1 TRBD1 ASSLGGTGTYEQY
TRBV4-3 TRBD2 ASSQGTSGGSGQY